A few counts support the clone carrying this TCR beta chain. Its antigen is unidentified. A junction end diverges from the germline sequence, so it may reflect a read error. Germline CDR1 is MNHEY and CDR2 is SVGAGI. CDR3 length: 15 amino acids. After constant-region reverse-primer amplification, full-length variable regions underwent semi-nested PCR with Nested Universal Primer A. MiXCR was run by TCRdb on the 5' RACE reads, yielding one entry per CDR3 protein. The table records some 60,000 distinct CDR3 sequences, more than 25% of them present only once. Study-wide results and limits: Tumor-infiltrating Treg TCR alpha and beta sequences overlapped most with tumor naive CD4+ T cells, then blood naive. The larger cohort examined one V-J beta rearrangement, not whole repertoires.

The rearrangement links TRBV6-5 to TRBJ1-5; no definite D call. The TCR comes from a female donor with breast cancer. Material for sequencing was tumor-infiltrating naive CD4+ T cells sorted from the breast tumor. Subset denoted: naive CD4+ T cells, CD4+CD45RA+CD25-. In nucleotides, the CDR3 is TGTGCCAGCAGTTACTCAGGCGATAGCAATCAGTCCCAGCATTTT. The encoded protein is CASSYSGDSNQSQHF.